This is a list of T cell receptor beta chains from one sample in a study of blood T cell repertoires in COVID-19. Sequenced by immunoSEQ multiplex PCR; TCRdb stores in-frame clones only, minus some. This sample has fewer than 35,000 clones, with about 85% found just once. Sequencing was carried out using peripheral blood. These receptors were obtained from a man over 45 with active or convalescent COVID-19. Both conserved end residues are part of each CDR3. Each record gives: D gene, V gene, clone size, J gene, CDR3 DNA, CDR3 protein. D genes are given only for firm matches. Some rows have no size entry. The others give once, few or many, or a class for an expanded clone.

TRBD1	TRBV7-2	NA	TRBJ2-2	TGTGCCAGCAGCTTAGGACAGGGGAACACCGGGGAGCTGTTTTTT	CASSLGQGNTGELFF
TRBD1	TRBV18	NA	TRBJ2-7	TGTGCCAGCTCACCCGCAGGGGGCTGGAACGAGCAGTACTTC	CASSPAGGWNEQYF
TRBD2	TRBV29-1	NA	TRBJ2-1	TGCAGCGTCCTGAGCGGGAGGCCCTACAATGAGCAGTTCTTC	CSVLSGRPYNEQFF
TRBD1	TRBV7-2	once	TRBJ2-7	TGTGCCAGCAGCTTAAGGGGACAGCTTCCCTACGAGCAGTACTTC	CASSLRGQLPYEQYF
NA	TRBV4-1	NA	TRBJ2-1	TGCGCCAGCAGCCAAGGGAAGGGACTCAGCTCCTACAATGAGCAGTTCTTC	CASSQGKGLSSYNEQFF
TRBD2	TRBV10-2	NA	TRBJ2-2	TGCGCCAGCAGTGCGGGACTAGCGGGAGCGGTGCCCAGGGAGCTGTTTTTT	CASSAGLAGAVPRELFF
TRBD2	TRBV7-2	NA	TRBJ2-1	TGTGCCAGCAGCACGGGACTAGAGGGTCCCTACAATGAGCAGTTCTTC	CASSTGLEGPYNEQFF
TRBD2	TRBV5-1	few	TRBJ2-1	TGCGCCAGCAGCTTGGTGGCTAGCGGGAGTGGCGAGCAGTTCTTC	CASSLVASGSGEQFF
NA	TRBV5-5	NA	TRBJ2-5	TGTGCCAGCAGCCCCTTGGAGGAGACCCAGTACTTC	CASSPLEETQYF
NA	TRBV6-6	NA	TRBJ2-5	TGTGCCAGCAGGGACAGTCAAGAGACCCAGTACTTC	CASRDSQETQYF
NA	TRBV2	NA	TRBJ2-1	TGTGCCAGCAGGGAGGGTCTGCTCTTGTCCTATGAGCAGTTCTTC	CASREGLLLSYEQFF
NA	TRBV12-3/TRBV12-4	NA	TRBJ2-1	TGTGCCAGCAGTTTAAGAGGGCAAGATGAGCAGTTCTTC	CASSLRGQDEQFF
TRBD2	TRBV5-1	NA	TRBJ2-6	TGCGCCAGCAGCTTGGCCCCGGGACTAGCGGAACGCTCTGGGGCCAACGTCCTGACTTTC	CASSLAPGLAERSGANVLTF
NA	TRBV6-5	NA	TRBJ1-6	TGTGCCAGCACCTCGGAGTTGCCCTATAATTCACCCCTCCACTTT	CASTSELPYNSPLHF
TRBD1	TRBV5-1	once	TRBJ2-7	TGCGCCAGCAGCCCCGGGGACAGGGATAGGCACGAGCAGTACTTC	CASSPGDRDRHEQYF
TRBD1	TRBV6-5	once	TRBJ1-2	TGTGCCAGCTGGGGGACAGGCCATGGCTACACCTTC	CASWGTGHGYTF
TRBD2	TRBV7-2	NA	TRBJ2-3	TGTGCCAGCAGCTTAGCGGGACTAGCGGTTAGAGGGCCTACCACAGATACGCAGTATTTT	CASSLAGLAVRGPTTDTQYF
NA	TRBV4-3	NA	TRBJ2-1	TGCGCCAGCAGCCCCGGGACAAATGCCTACAATGAGCAGTTCTTC	CASSPGTNAYNEQFF
NA	TRBV4-1	NA	TRBJ2-2	TGCGCCAGCAGCCAAGATCGGCTAGCCATCGGGGAGCTGTTTTTT	CASSQDRLAIGELFF
TRBD1	TRBV24-1	NA	TRBJ2-2	TGTGCCACCAGTGCCCGGGACAGGGGGTCTGGGGAGCTGTTTTTT	CATSARDRGSGELFF
NA	TRBV19	NA	TRBJ1-5	TGTTCGTCGACAGGTGTCCCTAGCAATCAGCCCCAGCATTTT	CSSTGVPSNQPQHF
TRBD2	TRBV6-6	NA	TRBJ2-2	TGTGCCAGCAGTTACGCTAGCGGGAGAGGGACCGGGGAGCTGTTTTTT	CASSYASGRGTGELFF
TRBD2	TRBV5-4	NA	TRBJ2-7	TGTGCCAGCAGCTCAGGCGGGGGTGTCCTGGCCTACGAGCAGTACTTC	CASSSGGGVLAYEQYF
NA	TRBV7-3	NA	TRBJ2-3	TGTGCCAGCAGCAGAGAAGATACGCAGTATTTT	CASSREDTQYF
TRBD2	TRBV7-2	NA	TRBJ2-7	TGTGCCAGCAGGCGGGGGAGTAGCGGGGTTGAGCAGTACTTC	CASRRGSSGVEQYF
TRBD2	TRBV6-5	NA	TRBJ2-7	TGTGCCAGCAGTTATACTCAGCTAGCGGGGCCCTACGAGCAGTACTTC	CASSYTQLAGPYEQYF
NA	TRBV28	NA	TRBJ2-7	TGTGCCAGTGAAGGGGGCTCCTACGAGCAGTACTTC	CASEGGSYEQYF
NA	TRBV28	once	TRBJ2-5	TGTGCCAGCAGTTTACTAGAGGGGCGGGGTGAGACCCAGTACTTC	CASSLLEGRGETQYF
TRBD1	TRBV13	once	TRBJ1-3	TGTGCCAGCAGCGACAGGGTTAGAAACACCATATATTTT	CASSDRVRNTIYF
NA	TRBV5-1	NA	TRBJ2-3	TGCGCCAGCAGCGTCCAGGGCACAGATACGCAGTATTTT	CASSVQGTDTQYF
TRBD2	TRBV9	NA	TRBJ2-1	TGTGCCAGCAGCGTTAGCGGGACTGAGCAGTTCTTC	CASSVSGTEQFF
NA	TRBV7-9	NA	TRBJ1-1	TGTGCCAGCAGCTTAGAGTACGGGGACACTGAAGCTTTCTTT	CASSLEYGDTEAFF
TRBD1	TRBV5-1	NA	TRBJ2-1	TGCGCCAGCAGCTTCGGGACAGGGGCTCTCAATGAGCAGTTCTTC	CASSFGTGALNEQFF
NA	TRBV6-5	NA	TRBJ2-7	TGTGCCAGCAGTTACGTCCCGCGGAGTGAGCAGTACTTC	CASSYVPRSEQYF
TRBD1	TRBV20-1	NA	TRBJ1-2	TGCAGTGCTAGTTTTCGACAGGGGATCGGCTACACCTTC	CSASFRQGIGYTF
NA	TRBV5-1	few	TRBJ2-3	TGCGCCAGCAGCCTCCAAGCGGGAGATACGCAGTATTTT	CASSLQAGDTQYF
NA	TRBV18	NA	TRBJ2-5	TGTGCCAGCTCACGCAGCCCAGGTGCCCGCCCGGAGACCCAGTACTTC	CASSRSPGARPETQYF
NA	TRBV7-2	NA	TRBJ1-6	TGTGCCAGCAGCTTAGAGGGGGGGTTCGATAATTCACCCCTCCACTTT	CASSLEGGFDNSPLHF
NA	TRBV15	NA	TRBJ2-7	TGTGCCACCAGCAGAGATGTGAGTTACGAGCAGTACTTC	CATSRDVSYEQYF
NA	TRBV18	NA	TRBJ2-6	TGTGCCAGCTCACTGGGGAGTTCCCTCTCTGGGGCCAACGTCCTGACTTTC	CASSLGSSLSGANVLTF